This TCR beta chain is drawn from a study of blood T cell repertoires in COVID-19. The overall study: Sites in the United States, Italy and Spain provided acute and convalescent COVID-19 samples. The analysed material was cDNA or gDNA that came from T cells, B-cell-depleted T cells, or PBMCs.

Measured with immunoSEQ multiplex PCR; TCRdb has only the in-frame clones, and not every one. The table shows about 280,000 clones, with roughly nine tenths occurring only once. This CDR3 is 15 amino acids long. Germline CDR1 and CDR2: LGHDT and YNNKEL (reference sequence). V dropped 4 bases and J dropped 2; count of bases not matched to a gene: 3. Sample: peripheral blood. The rearrangement uses TRBV3-1 (or the pseudogene TRBV3-2) and TRBJ1-5; 9 nucleotides line up with TRBD1. This clonotype originated in a middle-aged man with active or convalescent COVID-19. The CDR3 region is CASSPRTGGNQPQHF. CDR3 DNA sequence: TGTGCCAGCAGCCCTCGGACAGGGGGCAATCAGCCCCAGCATTTT.